This passage covers 11 T cell receptor beta chains from one sample sequenced in a study of T cells after posttransplantation cyclophosphamide (dated by TCRdb to the mid-2010s). Viable CD3+CD4+ or CD3+CD8+ cells that were CCR7+CD45RA+CD45RO-CD95-CD27+CD28+ were classified as naive T cells. The library was obtained by the immunoSEQ multiplex PCR assay. This immuneACCESS table, as held by TCRdb, lists in-frame sequences with V and J called but not all clones. Of the missing ones, under half trace to an unresolved V gene in checked studies; the others have no known cause. Present in this sample are about 15,000 clones, 94% of which were seen just once. Approximately 0.25% of the sample is taken by the ten largest. Material: naive CD4+ T cells sorted from blood. The receptor set was obtained from a woman aged 50 to 65 in good health and a related stem cell transplant donor.

CDR3: CASSQVGIAGTRTYEQYF. As DNA, the CDR3 is TGCGCCAGCAGCCAAGTCGGGATAGCGGGGACGCGGACCTACGAGCAGTACTTC. The chain couples TRBV4-1 to TRBJ2-7, with TRBD2 matching over 8 bases. This CDR3 comprises 18 residues. The germline V gene has CDR1 MGHRA and CDR2 YSYEKL. V lost 1 base, J lost 2 bases, and 13 bases stayed unmatched.

This chain uses TRBV18 with TRBJ2-2; D call uncertain. V lost 5 bases and J 5 bases, leaving 12 bases between the germline ends. The V gene's germline CDR1 is KGHSH and CDR2 LQKENI. The CDR3 contains 14 residues. The CDR3 spells CASSIEFMTGELFF. CDR3 DNA: TGTGCCAGCTCAATAGAGTTTATGACCGGGGAGCTGTTTTTT.

This chain links TRBV7-9 with TRBJ1-2; D is unclear. Deletions cut 4 bases from V and 8 bases from J, with 11 bases between. Looked up from germline, CDR1 is SEHNR and CDR2 is FQNEAQ (reference sequence). This CDR3 is 12 amino acids long. The CDR3 protein is CASSSQLFGYTF. In nucleotides, the CDR3 is TGTGCCAGCAGCTCACAGCTATTCGGCTACACCTTC.

This clone has a handful of counts. The chain uses TRBV10-3 and TRBJ1-1; tentatively, D is TRBD1 (5 bases). The CDR3 sequence is 14 residues long. Per the germline V gene, CDR1 is ENHRY and CDR2 is SYGVKD. The germline V and J ends were trimmed by 6 bases and 3 bases, with 14 bases remaining between them. CDR3: CAIRAGSLDTEAFF. The CDR3 DNA sequence: TGTGCCATCAGAGCAGGGTCTTTGGACACTGAAGCTTTCTTT.

The chain joins TRBV9 to TRBJ1-3; D uncertain. The length of the CDR3 is 16 residues. Germline V lookup: CDR1 SGDLS, CDR2 YYNGEE. V was cut by 0 bases and J by 7 bases, with 17 bases left in between. The CDR3 region has the DNA TGTGCCAGCAGCGTAGCACTCCTGGGTAGCACTAACACCATATATTTT. It codes for CASSVALLGSTNTIYF.

The CDR3 DNA sequence: TGTGCCAGTAGCCCCATTACAGGGTGGAATCAGCCCCAGCATTTT. Translation: CASSPITGWNQPQHF. The genes are TRBV19 and TRBJ1-5; tentatively, D is TRBD1 (6 bases). Germline-derived CDR1 and CDR2 are LNHDA and SQIVND (reference sequence). The ends were cut back, 6 bases at V and 4 bases at J, with 16 bases in the middle. This CDR3 has 15 amino acids.

This chain uses TRBV6-6 with TRBJ2-1; D might be TRBD1 (5 bases). Per germline, CDR1 MNHNY and CDR2 SVGAGI (reference sequence). The V end lost 2 bases, the J end lost 6 bases, and 11 bases lay between the germline ends. CDR3 length: 14 amino acids. The CDR3 coding sequence is TGTGCCAGCAGTTACGAAGGGGCGGTCAATGAGCAGTTCTTC. This encodes CASSYEGAVNEQFF.

This rearrangement joins TRBV6-1 to TRBJ1-3; perhaps TRBD1 as D (5 bases). Trimming cost V 1 base and J 4 bases, with 11 bases left between them. Germline V gene sequence: CDR1 MNHNS, CDR2 SASEGT. The length of the CDR3 is 15 residues. CDR3 sequence reads: CASSEGGDRGNTIYF. DNA for the CDR3: TGTGCCAGCAGTGAAGGGGGGGACCGCGGAAACACCATATATTTT.

The chain couples TRBV4-1 to TRBJ2-1; no reliable D call. The germline CDR1 and CDR2 sequences are MGHRA and YSYEKL. CDR3 length equals 14 residues. Trimming took 4 bases from V and 5 from J, leaving 12 bases between them. The CDR3 loop is CASSLLLRDNEQFF. CDR3 nucleotide sequence: TGCGCCAGCAGCCTCCTCCTCCGGGACAATGAGCAGTTCTTC.

The chain uses TRBV30 and TRBJ2-4, with D perhaps TRBD2 (5 bases). The CDR3 is made up of 15 amino acids. Trimming took 3 bases from V and 0 from J, leaving 12 bases between them. The germline V gene has CDR1 GTSNPN and CDR2 SVGIG (reference sequence). CDR3 nucleotide sequence: TGTGCCTGGAGAGACTACCGACTAGCCAAAAACATTCAGTACTTC. Translated: CAWRDYRLAKNIQYF. Looking up the rest from reference TRBV30 and TRBJ2-4 gives the full variable domain: SQTIHQWPATLVQPVGSPLSLECTVEGTSNPNLYWYRQAAGRGLQLLFYSVGIGQISSEVPQNLSASRPQDRQFILSSKKLLLSDSGFYLCAWRDYRLAKNIQYFGAGTRLSVL.

This clone was found once. The rearrangement links TRBV7-2 to TRBJ1-2; 9 bases line up with TRBD1. Germline values: CDR1 SGHTA, CDR2 FQGNSA. The junction had 11 bases not matched to a gene; V was cut back by 5 bases and J by 7 bases. The CDR3 is 15 residues long. CDR3 sequence: CASSQGQGRSSGYTF. The CDR3, as DNA: TGTGCCAGCAGCCAAGGACAGGGGAGGTCTTCTGGCTACACCTTC.